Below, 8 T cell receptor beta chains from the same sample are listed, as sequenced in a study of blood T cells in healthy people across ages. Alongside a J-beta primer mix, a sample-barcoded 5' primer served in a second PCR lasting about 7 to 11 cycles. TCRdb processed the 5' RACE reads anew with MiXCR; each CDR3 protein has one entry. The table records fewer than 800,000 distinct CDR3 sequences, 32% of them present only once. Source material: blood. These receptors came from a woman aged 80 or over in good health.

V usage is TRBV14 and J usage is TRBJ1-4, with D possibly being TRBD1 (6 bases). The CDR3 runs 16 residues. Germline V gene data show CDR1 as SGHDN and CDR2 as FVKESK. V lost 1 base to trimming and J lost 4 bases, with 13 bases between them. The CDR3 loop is CASSQVRTVGNEKLFF. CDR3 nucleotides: TGTGCCAGCAGCCAAGTCCGGACAGTTGGTAATGAAAAACTGTTTTTT. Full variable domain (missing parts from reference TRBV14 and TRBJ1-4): EAGVTQFPSHSVIEKGQTVTLRCDPISGHDNLYWYRRVMGKEIKFLLHFVKESKQDESGMPNNRFLAERTGGTYSTLKVQPAELEDSGVYFCASSQVRTVGNEKLFFGSGTQLSVL.

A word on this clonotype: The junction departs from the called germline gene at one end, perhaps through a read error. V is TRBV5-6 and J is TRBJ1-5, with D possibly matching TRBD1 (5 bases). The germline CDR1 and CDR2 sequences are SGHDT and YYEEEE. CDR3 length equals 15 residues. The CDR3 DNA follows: TGTGCCAGCTGCTTGAGAGTAGGGGTAAATCAGCCCCAGCATTTT. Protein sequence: CASCLRVGVNQPQHF.

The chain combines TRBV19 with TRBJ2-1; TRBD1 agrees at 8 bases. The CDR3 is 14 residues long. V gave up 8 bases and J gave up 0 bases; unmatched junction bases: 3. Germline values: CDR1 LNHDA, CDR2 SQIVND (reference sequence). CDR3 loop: CASAQGASYNEQFF. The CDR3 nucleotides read TGTGCCAGTGCTCAGGGGGCCTCCTACAATGAGCAGTTCTTC.

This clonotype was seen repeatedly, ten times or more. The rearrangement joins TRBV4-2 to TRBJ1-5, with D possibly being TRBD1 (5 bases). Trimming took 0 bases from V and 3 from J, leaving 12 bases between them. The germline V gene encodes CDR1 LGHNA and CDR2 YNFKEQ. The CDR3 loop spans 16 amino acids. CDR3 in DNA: TGTGCCAGCAGCCAAGATGGGGCGGGGCACAATCAGCCCCAGCATTTT. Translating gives CASSQDGAGHNQPQHF.

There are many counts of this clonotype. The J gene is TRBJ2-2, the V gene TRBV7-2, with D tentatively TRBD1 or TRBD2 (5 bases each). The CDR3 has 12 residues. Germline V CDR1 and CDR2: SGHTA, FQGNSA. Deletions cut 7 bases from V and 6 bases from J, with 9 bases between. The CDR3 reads CASTLGAGELFF. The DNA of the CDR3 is TGTGCCAGCACCCTGGGGGCCGGGGAGCTGTTTTTT. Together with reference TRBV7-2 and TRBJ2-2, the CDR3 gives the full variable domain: GAGVSQSPSNKVTEKGKDVELRCDPISGHTALYWYRQSLGQGLEFLIYFQGNSAPDKSGLPSDRFSAERTGGSVSTLTIQRTQQEDSAVYLCASTLGAGELFFGEGSRLTVL.

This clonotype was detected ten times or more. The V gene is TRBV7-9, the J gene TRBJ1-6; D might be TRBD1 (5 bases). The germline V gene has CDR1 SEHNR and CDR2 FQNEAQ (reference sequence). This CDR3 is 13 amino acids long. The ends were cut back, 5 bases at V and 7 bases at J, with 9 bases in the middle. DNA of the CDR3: TGTGCCAGCAGCGCCCGACAGAATTCACCCCTCCACTTT. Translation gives CASSARQNSPLHF. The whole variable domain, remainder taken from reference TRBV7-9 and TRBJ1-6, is DTGVSQNPRHKITKRGQNVTFRCDPISEHNRLYWYRQTLGQGPEFLTYFQNEAQLEKSRLLSDRFSAERPKGSFSTLEIQRTEQGDSAMYLCASSARQNSPLHFGNGTRLTVT.

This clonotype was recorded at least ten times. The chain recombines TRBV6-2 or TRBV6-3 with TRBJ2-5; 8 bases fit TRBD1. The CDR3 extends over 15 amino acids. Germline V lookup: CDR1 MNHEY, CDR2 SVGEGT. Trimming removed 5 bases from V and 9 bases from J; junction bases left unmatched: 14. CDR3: CASSVGQGPLLSQYF. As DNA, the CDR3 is TGTGCCAGCAGTGTTGGACAGGGCCCACTCCTATCCCAGTACTTC.

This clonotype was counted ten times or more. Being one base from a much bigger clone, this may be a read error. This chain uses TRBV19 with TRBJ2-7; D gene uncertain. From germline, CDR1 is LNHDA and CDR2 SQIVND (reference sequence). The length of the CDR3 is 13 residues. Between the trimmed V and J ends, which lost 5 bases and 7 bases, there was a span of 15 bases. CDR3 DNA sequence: TGTGCCAGTAGTTCCAGGAGTGCCAAGGAGCAGTACTTC. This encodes CASSSRSAKEQYF.